These 5 T cell receptor beta chains came from one sample sequenced in a study of blood T cells in healthy people across ages. It was with a sample-barcoded 5' primer and a J-beta primer mix that a second PCR of about 6 to 12 cycles was run. TCRdb used MiXCR to reprocess the 5' RACE reads, holding one entry per CDR3 protein. The table includes about 2 million distinct CDR3 sequences, roughly 49% detected once. Sequencing input: blood. These receptors were taken from a woman aged 35 to 49 in good health.

J is TRBJ2-5 and V is TRBV4-3, with 7 bases lining up with TRBD2. CDR3 size: 15 residues. The ends lost 0 bases at V and 4 bases at J; junction bases unmatched: 5. Germline V gene lookup returns CDR1 LGHNA and CDR2 YSLEER. Here the CDR3 DNA reads TGCGCCAGCAGCCAAGATTACCCGGGAGGAGAGACCCAGTACTTC. This encodes CASSQDYPGGETQYF.

The genes are TRBV28 and TRBJ2-1, with D perhaps given as TRBD1 or TRBD2 (5 bases each). CDR1 MDHEN and CDR2 SYDVKM come from the germline V gene. The CDR3 consists of 13 residues. CDR3 nucleotides: TGTGCTTCTATGGGGGTAACCTACAATGAGCAGTTCTTC. Protein product: CASMGVTYNEQFF.

V and J are TRBV29-1 and TRBJ1-2, with D tentatively TRBD1 (5 bases). In germline, CDR1 is SQVTM, CDR2 ANQGSEA. Trimming cost V 8 bases and J 8 bases, with 15 bases left between them. The CDR3 is 11 amino acids. The CDR3 nucleotides are TGCAGCACGGGACCGCTTACCGGCTACACCTTC. Its protein product is CSTGPLTGYTF.

There are a few counts of this clonotype. CDR3 amino acids: CASSSWTGVAKNIQYF. The CDR3 nucleotides are TGTGCCAGCAGCTCCTGGACGGGAGTAGCCAAAAACATTCAGTACTTC. The rearrangement joins TRBV11-1 to TRBJ2-4, with D possibly matching TRBD2 (6 bases). From germline, CDR1 is SGHAT and CDR2 FQDESV (reference sequence). CDR3 length: 16 amino acids. The V and J ends lost 4 bases and 0 bases respectively, with 13 bases between them.

This clonotype was counted between two and nine times. The rearrangement links TRBV28 to TRBJ2-1; D may correspond to TRBD1 or TRBD2 (5 bases each). This CDR3 is 16 amino acids long. The V gene's germline CDR1 is MDHEN and CDR2 SYDVKM. Trimming removed 4 bases from V and 3 bases from J, with 16 bases in between. The CDR3: CASSSSRVNLYNEQFF. In DNA form, the CDR3 reads TGTGCCAGCAGTTCTAGCAGGGTCAACCTCTACAATGAGCAGTTCTTC.